This entry lists 8 T cell receptor beta chains sequenced from one sample in a study of blood T cell repertoires in COVID-19. Assay used: immunoSEQ multiplex PCR; TCRdb lists only in-frame clones, some missing. The sample holds 110,000 to 150,000 clones; under 90% are singletons and the top ten take approximately 1.8%. Sequencing input: PBMCs or T cells enriched from blood (not recorded which). The receptors shown here come from a woman aged 18-29 years who had been exposed to COVID-19.

V is TRBV28 and J is TRBJ1-2; TRBD1 is a possible D gene (6 bases). The CDR3 covers 14 residues. V was clipped by 3 bases and J by 3 bases, with 11 bases between them. Germline V lookup: CDR1 MDHEN, CDR2 SYDVKM. The DNA of the CDR3 is TGTGCCAGCAGTTTGTACAGGGCTTACTATGGCTACACCTTC. This encodes CASSLYRAYYGYTF.

This clone has only one observation. The chain couples TRBV9 to TRBJ1-2; D might be TRBD1 (6 bases). From germline, CDR1 is SGDLS and CDR2 YYNGEE. Trimming left V 0 bases short and J 8 bases short, with 14 bases between. The CDR3 is 14 amino acids. CDR3 DNA: TGTGCCAGCAGCGTAGCCACAGGGACGAGCGGCTACACCTTC. As protein: CASSVATGTSGYTF.

J is TRBJ1-5 and V is TRBV28, with 7 bases lining up with TRBD1. V shed 6 bases and J 3 bases; nucleotides not matched to a gene: 8. The CDR3 covers 15 residues. Germline assignment: CDR1 MDHEN and CDR2 SYDVKM. The CDR3 region has the DNA TGTGCCAGCAGGATCGAGGGGGCATTCAATCAGCCCCAGCATTTT. This codes for CASRIEGAFNQPQHF. Combining the CDR3 with reference TRBV28 and TRBJ1-5 gives the whole variable domain DVKVTQSSRYLVKRTGEKVFLECVQDMDHENMFWYRQDPGLGLRLIYFSYDVKMKEKGDIPEGYSVSREKKERFSLILESASTNQTSMYLCASRIEGAFNQPQHFGDGTRLSIL.

The chain has TRBV5-1 and TRBJ2-5, with D possibly TRBD1 on 6 matching bases. Germline values: CDR1 SGHRS, CDR2 YFSETQ. The V and J ends lost 2 bases and 5 bases respectively, with 13 bases between them. There are 14 residues in the CDR3. The CDR3 DNA sequence: TGCGCCAGCAGCTTAACGGGACAAGGGGAGACCCAGTACTTC. Translated, it gives CASSLTGQGETQYF.

V and J are TRBV9 and TRBJ1-1; D is undetermined. The V end lost 2 bases, the J end lost 3 bases, and 11 bases lay between the germline ends. The CDR3 spans 14 residues. Germline CDR1 and CDR2: SGDLS and YYNGEE. CDR3 sequence reads: CASSVGVLDTEAFF. Here the CDR3 DNA reads TGTGCCAGCAGCGTGGGCGTCCTCGACACTGAAGCTTTCTTT. Together with reference TRBV9 and TRBJ1-1, the CDR3 gives the full variable domain: DSGVTQTPKHLITATGQRVTLRCSPRSGDLSVYWYQQSLDQGLQFLIQYYNGEERAKGNILERFSAQQFPDLHSELNLSSLELGDSALYFCASSVGVLDTEAFFGQGTRLTVV.

The chain employs TRBV2 and TRBJ2-5, with 7 bases aligning to TRBD2. The CDR3 is 18 residues long. From germline, CDR1 is SNHLY and CDR2 FYNNEI. J gave up 0 bases and V 8 bases, and 18 bases lay outside the gene matches. CDR3 sequence: CASPITGRTHSYQETQYF. Written as DNA, the CDR3 is TGTGCCAGCCCAATCACCGGGAGGACTCATTCTTACCAAGAGACCCAGTACTTC.

The chain joins TRBV6-5 to TRBJ2-2; D not resolved. The germline V gene has CDR1 MNHEY and CDR2 SVGAGI. Deletions cut 7 bases from V and 7 bases from J, with 13 bases between. The CDR3 runs 13 residues. CDR3 in amino acids: CASTHARGGELFF. The DNA of the CDR3 is TGTGCCAGCACCCACGCGCGCGGCGGGGAGCTGTTTTTT.

This sequence joins TRBV6-2 or TRBV6-3 and TRBJ2-7, with 12 bases matching TRBD1. This CDR3 contains 19 residues. Trimming at V came to 0 bases and at J to 0 bases, leaving 9 bases not matched to a gene. Germline lookup yields CDR1 MNHEY and CDR2 SVGEGT. CDR3 nucleotides: TGTGCCAGCAGTTACTCCGGGACAGGGGGCGATCCGAGCTCCTACGAGCAGTACTTC. Protein product: CASSYSGTGGDPSSYEQYF.